The 11 T cell receptor beta chains given below trace back to one sample, sequenced in a study of OX40 agonist ivuxolimab in advanced cancers. Method: immunoSEQ multiplex PCR; TCRdb's copy keeps in-frame clones and lacks some. Of 60,000 or so clones listed, over 80% are singletons. Sequenced material: CD4+ or CD8+ T cells sorted from blood, taken in a trial of the OX40 agonist ivuxolimab. These receptors were collected from an adult with an advanced solid tumor such as melanoma, head and neck, liver or kidney cancer.

V gene TRBV7-9 combines with J gene TRBJ2-7; no firm D call. The CDR3 spans 15 residues. Germline assignment: CDR1 SEHNR and CDR2 FQNEAQ (reference sequence). V shed 1 base and J shed 3 bases, with 13 bases lying between them. The CDR3 DNA follows: TGTGCCAGCAGCTTAGAAATTACTAACTACTACGAGCAGTACGTC. The encoded protein is CASSLEITNYYEQYV.

The CDR3: CAWSVRFGTLNYGYTF. DNA of the CDR3: TGTGCCTGGAGTGTACGCTTTGGAACCCTTAACTATGGCTACACCTTC. This chain connects TRBV30 to TRBJ1-2; D is uncertain. This CDR3 contains 16 residues. The germline V gene has CDR1 GTSNPN and CDR2 SVGIG (reference sequence). V shed 0 bases and J shed 1 base, with 15 bases lying between them.

The chain uses TRBV7-8 and TRBJ2-6; TRBD2 agrees at 13 bases. Germline V gene data show CDR1 as SGHVS and CDR2 as FQNEAQ. This CDR3 region has 18 residues. V lost 5 bases and J lost 3; bases outside the gene matches: 7. CDR3 coding DNA: TGTGCCAGCAGCCATCGGACTAGCGGGGGCAGTGGGGCCAACGTCCTGACTTTC. Translated: CASSHRTSGGSGANVLTF.

Worth noting for this clone: Different DNA sequences within this sample yield the same CDR3. The chain is built from TRBV4-2 and TRBJ2-3, with TRBD2 identical over 9 bases. The germline V gene encodes CDR1 LGHNA and CDR2 YNFKEQ. CDR3 size: 19 residues. The J segment lost 2 bases and the V segment lost 0 bases, leaving 12 bases of the junction unmatched. The CDR3 DNA follows: TGTGCCAGCAGCCAAGATAACGTCAAACGACTAGCGGTCACAGATACGCAGTATTTT. Translated: CASSQDNVKRLAVTDTQYF.

On this clone: This specimen includes other DNA sequences encoding the same CDR3. The chain is built from TRBV28 and TRBJ1-5; D not resolved. The CDR3 spans 11 residues. Germline CDR1 reads MDHEN; CDR2 reads SYDVKM. The germline V and J ends were trimmed by 4 bases and 7 bases, with 5 bases remaining between them. CDR3 protein: CASSYGQPQHF. CDR3 DNA sequence: TGTGCCAGCAGTTATGGGCAGCCCCAGCATTTT.

This chain joins TRBV15 and TRBJ2-7, with D unresolved. Germline-derived CDR1 and CDR2 are LNHNV and YYDKDF (reference sequence). V was cut by 0 bases and J by 1 base, with 10 bases left in between. The CDR3 totals 15 residues. The CDR3 DNA reads as TGTGCCACCAGCAGAGATTCAGGCGGATCCTACGAGCAGTACTTC. Translation gives CATSRDSGGSYEQYF.

The chain links TRBV28 to TRBJ2-1; TRBD2 matches 7 bases. The CDR3 sequence is 13 residues long. The V segment lost 5 bases and the J segment 7 bases; nucleotides outside the gene matches: 5. Germline CDR1 reads MDHEN; CDR2 reads SYDVKM. CDR3 sequence reads: CASSRGAGNEQFF. Written as DNA, the CDR3 is TGTGCCAGCAGTAGGGGAGCGGGAAATGAGCAGTTCTTC.

This chain joins TRBV7-3 and TRBJ2-2; TRBD2 aligns across 8 bases. Germline trimming cut 3 bases from V and 4 bases from J; bases unmatched to any gene: 1. Germline loops: CDR1 SGHTA, CDR2 FQGTGA. CDR3 length: 14 residues. The CDR3: CASSFSGITGELFF. The CDR3 coding sequence is TGTGCCAGCAGCTTTAGCGGGATCACCGGGGAGCTGTTTTTT.

The V and J genes are TRBV29-1 and TRBJ2-1, with 7 bases identical to TRBD2. V shed 7 bases and J 4 bases; nucleotides not matched to a gene: 7. From germline, CDR1 is SQVTM and CDR2 ANQGSEA. The length of the CDR3 is 13 residues. CDR3 region: CSARGSRYNEQFF. As DNA, the CDR3 is TGCAGCGCCCGCGGGAGTAGGTACAATGAGCAGTTCTTC.

The chain carries TRBV29-1 and TRBJ1-1; D not certain. The germline V and J ends were trimmed by 3 bases and 4 bases, with 6 bases remaining between them. The CDR3 is made up of 11 amino acids. The germline V gene has CDR1 SQVTM and CDR2 ANQGSEA. The CDR3 is CSVEASTEAFF. CDR3 in DNA: TGCAGCGTTGAGGCCAGCACTGAAGCTTTCTTT.

This clone has only a few counts. The V gene is TRBV6-5, the J gene TRBJ2-7; D not certain. The germline V gene has CDR1 MNHEY and CDR2 SVGAGI. This CDR3 has 14 residues. Trimming cost V 6 bases and J 0 bases, with 12 bases left between them. The CDR3 nucleotides are TGTGCCAGCAGGGCCGTTTTCAGCTCCTACGAGCAGTACTTC. Its protein product is CASRAVFSSYEQYF.